Given below is one T cell receptor (beta chain) in context. The target antigen is unknown. The entry originates in a study of PD-L1 blockade in urothelial cancer. Broader study findings: The study found that durable-benefit patients expanded tumor-associated blood clones more at 3 weeks.

The cohort comprised individuals with locally advanced or metastatic urothelial carcinoma. Between 1 and 8 samples, pretreatment and on-treatment, were given by each patient. Germline V gives CDR1 SGHDN, CDR2 FVKESK. The CDR3 spans 15 residues. V was trimmed by 6 bases and J by 0 bases, leaving 15 bases between them. TCR analog templates of synthetic origin were spiked into each PCR. Clones were sequenced by immunoSEQ multiplex PCR, and TCRdb holds only the in-frame ones, with some missing. The profile shows about 73,000 clones, roughly 89% of them singletons. This chain uses TRBV14 with TRBJ2-7, with D maybe TRBD1 (6 bases). Material: PBMCs, obtained around atezolizumab (anti-PD-L1) treatment. The sequence came from a man aged 55 to 69 with urothelial cancer. The CDR3 DNA reads TGTGCCAGCAGTCTCGATACAGGGTTCTCCTACGAGCAGTACTTC. Encoded protein: CASSLDTGFSYEQYF.